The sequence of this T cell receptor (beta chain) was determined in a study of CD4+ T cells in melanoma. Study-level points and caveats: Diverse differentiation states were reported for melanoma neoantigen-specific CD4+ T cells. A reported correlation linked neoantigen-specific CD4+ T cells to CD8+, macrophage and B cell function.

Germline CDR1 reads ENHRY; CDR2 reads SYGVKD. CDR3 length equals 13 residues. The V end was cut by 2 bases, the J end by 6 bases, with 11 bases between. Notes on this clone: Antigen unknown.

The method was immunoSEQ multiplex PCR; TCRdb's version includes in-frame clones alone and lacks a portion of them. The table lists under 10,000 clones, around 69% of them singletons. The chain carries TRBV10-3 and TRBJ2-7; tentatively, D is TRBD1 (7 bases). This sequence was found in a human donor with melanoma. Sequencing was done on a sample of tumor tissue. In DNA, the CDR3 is TGTGCCATCAGTGAGGCGGGGACAGTCGAGCAGTACTTC. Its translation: CAISEAGTVEQYF.